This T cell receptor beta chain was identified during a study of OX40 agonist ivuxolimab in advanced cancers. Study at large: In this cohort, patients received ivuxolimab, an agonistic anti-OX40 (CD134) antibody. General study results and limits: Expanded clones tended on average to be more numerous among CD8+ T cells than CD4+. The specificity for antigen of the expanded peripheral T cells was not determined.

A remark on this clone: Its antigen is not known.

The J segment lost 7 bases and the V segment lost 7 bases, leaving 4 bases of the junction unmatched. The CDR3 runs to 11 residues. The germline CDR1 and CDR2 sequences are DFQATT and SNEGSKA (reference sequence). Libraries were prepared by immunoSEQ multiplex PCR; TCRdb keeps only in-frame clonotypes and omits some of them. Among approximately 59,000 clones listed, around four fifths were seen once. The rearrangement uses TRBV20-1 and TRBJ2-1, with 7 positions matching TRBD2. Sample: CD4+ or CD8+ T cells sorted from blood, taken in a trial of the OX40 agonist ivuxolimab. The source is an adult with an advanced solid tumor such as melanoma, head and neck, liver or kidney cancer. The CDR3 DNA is TGCAGTGGGCGGGAGTGGAATGAGCAGTTCTTC. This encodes CSGREWNEQFF.